The 13 T cell receptor beta chains below all came from one sample that was sequenced in a study of T cells in Graves' hyperthyroidism and ophthalmopathy. Authors of the study amplified TCR beta CDR3 regions from RNA transcripts. The primer set for the first-round RT-PCR of the TCR CDR3 was HTBI. A single record per CDR3 protein comes from TCRdb applying MiXCR to the multiplex PCR reads. This sample has more than 550,000 distinct CDR3 sequences, with roughly a sixth found just once. The specimen was blood. The receptors here all came from a woman in her forties or fifties with Graves' hyperthyroidism that later progressed to Graves' ophthalmopathy.

This clonotype was seen many times. The V and J genes are TRBV20-1 and TRBJ1-5, with 10 bases identical to TRBD1. The CDR3 has 15 residues. V shed 0 bases and J 4 bases; nucleotides not matched to a gene: 3. The germline V gene encodes CDR1 DFQATT and CDR2 SNEGSKA (reference sequence). The DNA of the CDR3 is TGCAGTGCTAGAGAGGGGACAGGGGAAAATCAGCCCCAGCATTTT. This gives the protein CSAREGTGENQPQHF.

This clonotype has just a few counts. The rearrangement links TRBV20-1 to TRBJ1-1; a possible D gene is TRBD1 (6 bases). Germline assignment: CDR1 DFQATT and CDR2 SNEGSKA (reference sequence). Trimming stripped 6 bases from V and 14 bases from J, with 19 bases between. This CDR3 is built from 11 residues. The CDR3, as DNA: TGCAGTGCCAAGGACAGCCCCTGGTTCTTCTTT. Translation gives CSAKDSPWFFF.

On this clonotype: This may be a read error, as it is one base from a much larger clone. The chain employs TRBV30 and TRBJ1-5, with D hard to call. Trimming took off 5 bases at V and 0 bases at J, with 5 bases between the two ends. Germline CDR1 and CDR2: GTSNPN and SVGIG (reference sequence). The CDR3 is 12 amino acids. The CDR3 DNA sequence: TGTGCCTGGGACAATAGCAATCAGCCCCAGCATTTT. Protein product: CAWDNSNQPQHF.

The CDR3 DNA follows: TGCGCCAGCGGGAAACAGGGATATAATGAAAAACTGTTTTTT. This sequence encodes CASGKQGYNEKLFF. This chain connects TRBV5-1 to TRBJ1-4, with D perhaps matching TRBD1 (6 bases). In germline, CDR1 is SGHRS, CDR2 YFSETQ. This CDR3 contains 14 residues. Trimming shortened V by 7 bases and J by 4 bases, and 14 bases separated the two germline ends.

With respect to this clonotype: Possible read error: a much larger clone is one base away. This chain connects TRBV5-1 to TRBJ1-2, with a tentative D call TRBD1 (6 bases). Trimming cost V 7 bases and J 3 bases, with 22 bases left between them. Germline-derived CDR1 and CDR2 are SGHRS and YFSETQ. This CDR3 is 16 amino acids long. As DNA, the CDR3 is TGCGCCAGCGGGTTTGGGGCGGGACATCTTGACTATGGCTACACCTTC. This encodes CASGFGAGHLDYGYTF.

A few counts support this clonotype. The chain carries TRBV4-1 and TRBJ2-1; D unresolved. The germline CDR1 and CDR2 sequences are MGHRA and YSYEKL. The CDR3 contains 14 residues. The ends were cut back, 0 bases at V and 4 bases at J, with 7 bases in the middle. CDR3 in amino acids: CASSQDVSYNEQFF. The DNA of the CDR3 is TGCGCCAGCAGCCAAGATGTCAGTTACAATGAGCAGTTCTTC.

This clonotype was picked up a small number of times. The CDR3 region is CAWEGATNEKLFF. The CDR3 coding sequence is TGTGCCTGGGAGGGGGCAACTAATGAAAAACTGTTTTTT. This rearrangement joins TRBV30 to TRBJ1-4; D might be TRBD1 (6 bases). Germline V gives CDR1 GTSNPN, CDR2 SVGIG (reference sequence). This CDR3 region has 13 residues. Trimming shortened V by 5 bases and J by 0 bases, and 7 bases separated the two germline ends.

This clonotype was found many times. The J gene is TRBJ1-5, the V gene TRBV12-3 or TRBV12-4, with D hard to call. The CDR3 contains 16 residues. V was shortened by 5 bases and J by 0 bases, with 14 bases between the two germline ends. The DNA for the CDR3 is TGTGCCAGCAGTCTCTCCCGGGAGAATAGCAATCAGCCCCAGCATTTT. This translates into CASSLSRENSNQPQHF.

This sequence joins TRBV4-1 and TRBJ1-2, with TRBD1 identical over 7 bases. Germline V gene data show CDR1 as MGHRA and CDR2 as YSYEKL. After removal of 4 bases from V and 4 bases from J, the junction contained 6 bases not matched to a gene. The CDR3 has 14 residues. DNA for the CDR3: TGCGCCAGCAGCCGGCAGGGGGGAGTCTATGGCTACACCTTC. It translates to CASSRQGGVYGYTF.

This clonotype was recorded at least ten times. The chain has TRBV28 and TRBJ2-7, with D possibly matching TRBD1 (6 bases). The ends were cut back, 4 bases at V and 3 bases at J, with 16 bases in the middle. The CDR3 sequence is 15 residues long. Germline CDR1 is MDHEN and CDR2 is SYDVKM. CDR3 loop: CASSYPYRVHYEQYF. The DNA of the CDR3 is TGTGCCAGCAGTTACCCCTACAGGGTACACTACGAGCAGTACTTC.

This clonotype has at least ten counts. The rearrangement uses TRBV12-3 or TRBV12-4 and TRBJ1-2; the match to TRBD1 covers 7 bases. The CDR3 extends over 14 amino acids. J was trimmed by 6 bases and V by 5 bases; bases with no gene match: 9. The CDR3 region is CASSLIQGFDGYTF. In DNA, the CDR3 is TGTGCCAGCAGTCTAATACAGGGGTTTGATGGCTACACCTTC.

Written as DNA, the CDR3 is TGTGCCAGCTCAACCAGGTGGCAGGGAGAAGGAACTAATGAAAAACTGTTTTTT. Its protein is CASSTRWQGEGTNEKLFF. This chain joins TRBV18 and TRBJ1-4, with TRBD1 as a possible D gene (5 bases). CDR1 is KGHSH and CDR2 is LQKENI in the germline V gene. V was pared by 5 bases and J by 1 base, with 20 bases between. The CDR3 length is 18 residues.

DNA for the CDR3: TGTGCCAGCAGTTACTCGAACGGGAATGAGCAGTTCTTC. Translated, it gives CASSYSNGNEQFF. The chain is built from TRBV6-5 and TRBJ2-1, with D unresolved. V was clipped by 0 bases and J by 7 bases, with 7 bases between them. The CDR3 has 13 amino acids. CDR1 MNHEY and CDR2 SVGAGI come from the germline V gene.